The sequence of this T cell receptor (beta chain) was determined in a study of blood T cell repertoires in COVID-19. For the study at large: Italy, Spain and the United States were the sources of the convalescent and acute COVID-19 samples.

Original processing notes: Estimated nucleated cell counts came from reference gene primer amplification. Measured with immunoSEQ multiplex PCR; TCRdb has only the in-frame clones, and not every one. Clone size and the V and J calls come from that table; the DNA yielded D and trimming. The top ten clones hold around 24% of a sample with 150,000 to 200,000 clones, 70% to 90% of them seen once. Everyone who took part was roughly 18 to 89 years old, and they came from roughly 25 US areas. Trimming took 4 bases from V and 0 from J; bases not matched to a gene: 6. The CDR3 contains 17 residues. From germline, CDR1 is SGHRS and CDR2 YFSETQ.

The receptor comes from a middle-aged woman in a cohort exposed to, infected with or recovered from COVID-19 (not recorded which). The chain employs TRBV5-1 and TRBJ2-5, with 13 bases matching TRBD2. Material for sequencing was PBMCs or T cells enriched from blood (not recorded which). CDR3 nucleotides: TGCGCCAGCAGCGGGGGACTAGCGGGGCACTACCAAGAGACCCAGTACTTC. Its protein product is CASSGGLAGHYQETQYF.